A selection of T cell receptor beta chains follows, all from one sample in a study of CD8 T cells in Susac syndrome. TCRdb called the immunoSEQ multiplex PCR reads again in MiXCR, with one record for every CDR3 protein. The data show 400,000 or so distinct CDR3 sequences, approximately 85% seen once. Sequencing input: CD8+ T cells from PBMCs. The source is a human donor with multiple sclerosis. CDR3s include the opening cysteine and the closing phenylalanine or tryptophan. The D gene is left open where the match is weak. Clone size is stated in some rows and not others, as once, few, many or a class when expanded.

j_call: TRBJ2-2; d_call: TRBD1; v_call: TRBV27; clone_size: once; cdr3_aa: CAAGTGVSGELFF; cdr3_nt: TGCGCAGCCGGGACAGGGGTTAGCGGGGAGCTGTTTTTT
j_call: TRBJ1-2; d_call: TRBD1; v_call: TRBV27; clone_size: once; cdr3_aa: CASSHYLDRTGGGGYTF; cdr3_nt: TGTGCCAGCAGCCACTATCTTGACCGGACAGGGGGCGGAGGCTACACCTTC
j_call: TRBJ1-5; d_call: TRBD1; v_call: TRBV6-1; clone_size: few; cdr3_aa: CASRQMDRGDQPQHF; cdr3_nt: TGTGCCAGCAGACAAATGGACAGGGGAGATCAGCCCCAGCATTTT
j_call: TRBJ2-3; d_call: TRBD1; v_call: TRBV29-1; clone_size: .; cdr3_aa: CSVEITGTGNTDTQYF; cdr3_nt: TGCAGCGTTGAGATAACCGGGACAGGGAACACAGATACGCAGTATTTT
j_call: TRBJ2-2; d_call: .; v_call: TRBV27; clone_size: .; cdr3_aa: CASSFWPGAPGTGELFF; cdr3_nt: TGTGCCAGCAGTTTTTGGCCAGGGGCTCCGGGCACCGGGGAGCTGTTTTTT
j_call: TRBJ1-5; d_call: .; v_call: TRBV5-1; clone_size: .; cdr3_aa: CASSLDWGNQPQHF; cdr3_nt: TGCGCCAGCAGCTTAGACTGGGGTAATCAGCCCCAGCATTTT
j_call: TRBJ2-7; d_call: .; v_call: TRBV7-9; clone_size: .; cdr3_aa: CASSPPQGSYEQYF; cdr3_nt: TGTGCCAGCAGCCCCCCCCAGGGGAGCTACGAGCAGTACTTC
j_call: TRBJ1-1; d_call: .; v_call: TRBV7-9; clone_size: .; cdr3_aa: CASSSPTAEAFF; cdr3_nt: TGTGCCAGCAGCTCCCCAACAGCTGAAGCTTTCTTT
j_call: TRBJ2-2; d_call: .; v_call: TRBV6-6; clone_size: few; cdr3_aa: CASSPQETNTGELFF; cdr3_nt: TGTGCCAGCAGTCCACAGGAGACGAACACCGGGGAGCTGTTTTTT
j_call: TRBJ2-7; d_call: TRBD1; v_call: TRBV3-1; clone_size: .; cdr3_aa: CASSPRTGVSYEQYF; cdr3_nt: TGTGCCAGCAGCCCACGTACAGGGGTCTCCTACGAGCAGTACTTC
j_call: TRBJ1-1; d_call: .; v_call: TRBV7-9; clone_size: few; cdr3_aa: CASRPPGNTEAFF; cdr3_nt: TGTGCCAGCAGACCCCCGGGGAACACTGAAGCTTTCTTT
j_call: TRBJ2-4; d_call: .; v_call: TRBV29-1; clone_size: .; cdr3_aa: CSVEVDIQYF; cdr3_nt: TGCAGCGTTGAGGTTGACATTCAGTACTTC
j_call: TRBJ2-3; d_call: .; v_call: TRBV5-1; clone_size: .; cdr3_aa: CASSLYGQPRTDTQYF; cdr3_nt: TGCGCCAGCAGCTTGTACGGACAGCCTCGCACAGATACGCAGTATTTT
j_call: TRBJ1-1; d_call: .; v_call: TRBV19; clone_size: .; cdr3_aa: CASSFRYTEAFF; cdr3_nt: TGTGCCAGTAGTTTTCGGTACACTGAAGCTTTCTTT
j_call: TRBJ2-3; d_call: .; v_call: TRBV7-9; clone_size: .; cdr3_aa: CASSFANGGITDTQYF; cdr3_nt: TGTGCCAGCAGCTTTGCCAACGGAGGGATCACAGATACGCAGTATTTT
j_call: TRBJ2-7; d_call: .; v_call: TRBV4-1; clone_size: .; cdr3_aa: CASSPFEGGRDEQYF; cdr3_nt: TGCGCCAGCAGCCCTTTCGAGGGAGGTCGGGACGAGCAGTACTTC
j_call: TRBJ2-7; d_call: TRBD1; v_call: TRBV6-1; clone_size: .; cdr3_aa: CASRDRGLYEQYF; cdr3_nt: TGTGCCAGCCGAGACAGGGGGCTTTACGAGCAGTACTTC
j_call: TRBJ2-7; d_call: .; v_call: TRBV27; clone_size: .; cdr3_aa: CASSPRTVYEQYF; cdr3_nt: TGTGCCAGCAGTCCGCGGACGGTTTACGAGCAGTACTTC
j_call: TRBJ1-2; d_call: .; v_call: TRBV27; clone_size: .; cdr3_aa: CASSSYDRPDHGYTF; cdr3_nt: TGTGCCAGCAGTTCCTATGACCGTCCAGACCATGGCTACACCTTC
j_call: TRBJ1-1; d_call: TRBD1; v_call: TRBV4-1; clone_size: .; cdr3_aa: CASSQEQGAGEAFF; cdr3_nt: TGCGCCAGCAGCCAAGAGCAGGGGGCTGGCGAAGCTTTCTTT
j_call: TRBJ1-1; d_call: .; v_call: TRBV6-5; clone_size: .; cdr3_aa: CASSYSAGLNTEAFF; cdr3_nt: TGTGCCAGCAGTTACTCCGCGGGTCTGAACACTGAAGCTTTCTTT
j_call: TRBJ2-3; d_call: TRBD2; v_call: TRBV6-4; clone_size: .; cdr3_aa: CASSPSGPTDTQYF; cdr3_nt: TGTGCCAGCAGCCCTAGCGGCCCCACAGATACGCAGTATTTT
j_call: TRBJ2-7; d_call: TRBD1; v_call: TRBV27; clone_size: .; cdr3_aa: CASGFGTGEYEQYF; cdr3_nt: TGTGCCAGCGGATTCGGGACAGGGGAGTACGAGCAGTACTTC
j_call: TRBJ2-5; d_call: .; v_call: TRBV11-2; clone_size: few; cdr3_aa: CASSETVETQYF; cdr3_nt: TGTGCCAGCAGCGAGACAGTGGAGACCCAGTACTTC
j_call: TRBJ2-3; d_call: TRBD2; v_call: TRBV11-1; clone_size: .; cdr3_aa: CASSTEGSGGPLSSTDTQYF; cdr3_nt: TGTGCCAGCAGCACCGAAGGTAGCGGGGGACCGTTATCTAGCACAGATACGCAGTATTTT
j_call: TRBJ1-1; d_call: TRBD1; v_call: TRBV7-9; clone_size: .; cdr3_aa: CASSAGTGLNTEAFF; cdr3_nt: TGTGCCAGCAGCGCCGGGACAGGGCTAAACACTGAAGCTTTCTTT
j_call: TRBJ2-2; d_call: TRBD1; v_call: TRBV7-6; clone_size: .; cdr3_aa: CASSYGQGGTGELFF; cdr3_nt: TGTGCCAGCAGTTATGGACAGGGGGGTACCGGGGAGCTGTTTTTT
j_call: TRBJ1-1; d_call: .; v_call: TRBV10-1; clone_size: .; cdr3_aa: CASSESPGADEAFF; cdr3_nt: TGCGCCAGCAGTGAATCCCCTGGGGCCGATGAAGCTTTCTTT
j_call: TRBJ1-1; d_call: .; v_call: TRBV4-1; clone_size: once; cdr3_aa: CASSQERENTEAFF; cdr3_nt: TGCGCCAGCAGCCAAGAAAGGGAGAACACTGAAGCTTTCTTT
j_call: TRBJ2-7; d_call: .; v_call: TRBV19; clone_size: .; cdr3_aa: CASSFAEGSYEQYF; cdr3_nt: TGTGCCAGTAGTTTTGCGGAAGGATCCTACGAGCAGTACTTC
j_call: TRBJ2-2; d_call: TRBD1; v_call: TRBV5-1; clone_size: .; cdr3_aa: CASSLGTGGDTGELFF; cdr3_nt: TGCGCCAGCAGCTTGGGGACAGGGGGTGACACCGGGGAGCTGTTTTTT
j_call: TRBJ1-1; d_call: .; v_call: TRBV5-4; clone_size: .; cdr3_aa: CASILGPRSFF; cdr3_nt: TGTGCCAGCATCCTAGGACCGCGGTCTTTCTTT
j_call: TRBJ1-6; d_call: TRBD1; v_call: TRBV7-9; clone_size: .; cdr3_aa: CASSSRQGTDAYNSPLHF; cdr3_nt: TGTGCCAGCAGCTCCCGACAGGGGACAGACGCTTATAATTCACCCCTCCACTTT
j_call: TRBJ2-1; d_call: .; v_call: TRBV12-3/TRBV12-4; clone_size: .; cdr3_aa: CASSLQATYNEQFF; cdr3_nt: TGTGCCAGCAGTTTACAGGCTACCTACAATGAGCAGTTCTTC
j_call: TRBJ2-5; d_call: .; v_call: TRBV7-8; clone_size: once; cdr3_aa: CASSLRVLEQETQYF; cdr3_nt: TGTGCCAGCAGCCTTCGGGTATTAGAACAAGAGACCCAGTACTTC
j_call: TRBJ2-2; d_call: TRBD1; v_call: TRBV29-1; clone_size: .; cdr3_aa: CSVITGETGELFF; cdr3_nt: TGCAGCGTGATCACAGGGGAGACCGGGGAGCTGTTTTTT